This is a list of T cell receptor beta chains from one sample in a study of regulatory T cells in long-lasting Graves disease. From the multiplex PCR reads, TCRdb called clonotypes with MiXCR, one entry per CDR3 protein. The sample shows around 230,000 distinct CDR3 sequences, about a sixth of them seen only once. This specimen was peripheral blood mononuclear cells (PBMCs), taken at new diagnosis, from a patient treated with antithyroid drugs. All receptors come from a female donor with Graves disease. CDR3s include the opening cysteine and the closing phenylalanine or tryptophan. D genes are given only for firm matches. Size tells how often a clone was seen (once, few, many) or the class of an expanded clone, and some rows leave it out.

size,J,D,V,CDR3,DNA
many,TRBJ1-2,.,TRBV24-1,CATSETGGSSGYTF,TGTGCCACCAGTGAGACCGGCGGGTCCAGTGGCTACACCTTC
.,TRBJ1-3,.,TRBV13,CASRSRTGNSGNTIYF,TGTGCCAGCAGATCCCGGACGGGTAACTCTGGAAACACCATATATTTT
many,TRBJ2-7,TRBD2,TRBV20-1,CSASWTSGSHEQYF,TGCAGTGCTAGCTGGACTAGCGGGTCTCACGAGCAGTACTTC
.,TRBJ2-5,TRBD1,TRBV18,CASSFYTGVSPQETQYF,TGTGCCAGCTCATTCTACACAGGGGTCTCACCCCAAGAGACCCAGTACTTC
many,TRBJ1-2,.,TRBV6-1,CASTIPTGRTNYGYTF,TGTGCCAGCACGATACCCACAGGGAGGACTAACTATGGCTACACCTTC
.,TRBJ2-3,TRBD2,TRBV6-2/TRBV6-3,CASSEGTSGTQYF,TGTGCCAGCAGTGAAGGGACTAGCGGGACGCAGTATTTT
many,TRBJ2-1,TRBD2,TRBV3-1,CASSQLRASGKGEQFF,TGTGCCAGCAGCCAGTTAAGGGCTAGCGGGAAAGGTGAGCAGTTCTTC
.,TRBJ2-5,TRBD2,TRBV28,CASRGALGLAGDQETQYF,TGTGCCAGCAGGGGGGCCTTGGGACTAGCGGGAGACCAAGAGACCCAGTACTTC
.,TRBJ2-7,TRBD2,TRBV7-2,CASSLSVSGKGEQYF,TGTGCCAGCAGCCTTAGTGTCAGCGGGAAGGGCGAGCAGTACTTC
many,TRBJ2-1,.,TRBV4-2,CASSQDGFGNNEQFF,TGTGCCAGCAGCCAAGATGGGTTTGGTAACAATGAGCAGTTCTTC
many,TRBJ2-1,.,TRBV7-3,CASSPTRGSSYNEQFF,TGTGCCAGCAGCCCTACTCGAGGGAGCTCCTACAATGAGCAGTTCTTC
few,TRBJ2-5,.,TRBV6-1,CASSASGTVETQYF,TGTGCCAGCAGTGCCTCGGGGACGGTAGAGACCCAGTACTTC
few,TRBJ2-1,TRBD2,TRBV7-9,CASSLERTSGRDSYNEQFF,TGTGCCAGCAGCTTAGAGAGGACTAGCGGGAGGGACTCATACAATGAGCAGTTCTTC
many,TRBJ2-5,TRBD1,TRBV29-1,CSAGTAKETQYF,TGCAGCGCCGGGACAGCAAAAGAGACCCAGTACTTC
many,TRBJ1-1,.,TRBV3-1,CASSQESSPLMNTEAFF,TGTGCCAGCAGCCAAGAGAGTAGCCCACTTATGAACACTGAAGCTTTCTTT
many,TRBJ2-3,.,TRBV9,CASSHRTTDTQYF,TGTGCCAGCAGCCACCGCACGACAGATACGCAGTATTTT
few,TRBJ2-7,.,TRBV6-1,CASGDESYEQYF,TGTGCCAGCGGGGACGAGTCCTACGAGCAGTACTTC
many,TRBJ2-5,.,TRBV10-2,CASSAALETQYF,TGCGCCAGCAGTGCGGCTTTGGAGACCCAGTACTTC
once,TRBJ1-2,.,TRBV5-6,CASRWTGGIVGYTF,TGTGCCAGCAGGTGGACGGGGGGCATTGTTGGCTACACCTTC
many,TRBJ2-1,TRBD1,TRBV6-2/TRBV6-3,CASSWGQGGNEQFF,TGTGCCAGCAGTTGGGGACAGGGGGGAAATGAGCAGTTCTTC
many,TRBJ1-2,TRBD1,TRBV19,CASSATGGLGYTF,TGTGCCAGTAGTGCGACAGGGGGCCTTGGCTACACCTTC
few,TRBJ1-2,.,TRBV20-1,CSANVNYGYTF,TGCAGTGCTAACGTGAACTATGGCTACACCTTC